The next 25 T cell receptor beta chains were all read from a single sample in a study of neurological immune-mediated disorders. TCRdb called the 5' RACE reads again in MiXCR, with one record for every CDR3 protein. The repertoire includes 40,000 to 50,000 distinct CDR3 sequences, about 2.5% of them detected once, and around 12% sits in the top ten. Material: PBMCs. The receptors derive from a man younger than 45 with multiple sclerosis.

This clonotype was observed at least ten times. CDR3 amino acids: CASSRTRFTYNEQFF. In DNA form, the CDR3 reads TGTGCCAGCAGTAGAACTAGGTTCACCTACAATGAGCAGTTCTTC. The V and J genes are TRBV12-3 or TRBV12-4 and TRBJ2-1, with D perhaps matching TRBD2 (5 bases). The CDR3 totals 15 residues. Trimming pared 5 bases from V and 2 bases from J, leaving 13 bases between.

This clonotype appeared many times. V is TRBV28 and J is TRBJ1-5, with TRBD1 as a possible D gene (6 bases). V was clipped by 6 bases and J by 9 bases, with 18 bases between them. The germline V gene encodes CDR1 MDHEN and CDR2 SYDVKM. The CDR3 has 14 amino acids. DNA for the CDR3: TGTGCCAGCAGCGTGGCGGGGGGCTTGGGGCCCCAGCATTTT. It encodes CASSVAGGLGPQHF.

This clonotype was detected many times. This chain connects TRBV5-1 to TRBJ2-7; 8 bases line up with TRBD1. The CDR3 runs to 15 residues. Germline V gene sequence: CDR1 SGHRS, CDR2 YFSETQ. With V trimmed by 1 base and J by 0 bases, 3 bases remained unmatched. CDR3 loop: CASSLSTGGSYEQYF. CDR3 DNA: TGCGCCAGCAGCTTGAGCACAGGGGGCTCCTACGAGCAGTACTTC.

This clonotype showed up many times. The V call is TRBV10-3, the J call TRBJ2-1; 8 bases match TRBD2. Germline V lookup: CDR1 ENHRY, CDR2 SYGVKD. This CDR3 region has 16 residues. V lost 3 bases, J lost 2 bases, and 6 bases stayed unmatched. CDR3 protein: CAISEARLATYNEQFF. The CDR3 DNA sequence: TGTGCCATCAGTGAAGCTCGACTAGCGACCTACAATGAGCAGTTCTTC.

This clonotype was picked up many times. This chain joins TRBV5-6 and TRBJ2-2, with 8 bases fitting TRBD1. The germline V gene has CDR1 SGHDT and CDR2 YYEEEE. This CDR3 contains 15 residues. V gave up 4 bases and J gave up 1 base; unmatched junction bases: 3. DNA for the CDR3: TGTGCCAGCAGCCCGACAGGGGTGAACACCGGGGAGCTGTTTTTT. Its protein is CASSPTGVNTGELFF.

This clonotype was seen only a few times. V is TRBV20-1 and J is TRBJ2-2, with 10 bases aligning to TRBD1. The CDR3 is made up of 14 amino acids. With 3 bases clipped from V and 3 bases from J, the junction kept 1 base outside the gene matches. Germline CDR1 DFQATT, CDR2 SNEGSKA (reference sequence). The CDR3 nucleotides are TGCAGTGCTAGGGGACAGGGGTACACCGGGGAGCTGTTTTTT. This encodes CSARGQGYTGELFF.

Ten or more counts support this clonotype. The DNA of the CDR3 is TGTGCCACCAGTGGTGAAGACCCAGGTACCCAGGGGGGTTCCTACAATGAGCAGTTCTTC. Amino acid sequence: CATSGEDPGTQGGSYNEQFF. The chain employs TRBV24-1 and TRBJ2-1; D may be TRBD1 (7 bases). The V end was cut by 5 bases, the J end by 1 base, with 26 bases between. The CDR3 spans 20 residues. CDR1 is KGHDR, CDR2 SFDVKD, per germline.

This clonotype has a count of ten or more. V gene TRBV6-2 or TRBV6-3 combines with J gene TRBJ2-7, with a possible D match to TRBD1 (5 bases). The V and J ends lost 6 bases and 3 bases respectively, with 12 bases between them. The CDR3 has 13 amino acids. Germline V lookup: CDR1 MNHEY, CDR2 SVGEGT. This CDR3 is CASSQHDSYEQYF. Written as DNA, the CDR3 is TGTGCCAGCAGCCAACACGACAGCTACGAGCAGTACTTC.

This clonotype was counted many times. The gene calls are TRBV20-1 and TRBJ2-5; TRBD1 agrees at 7 bases. The CDR3 is made up of 13 amino acids. Germline V gene data show CDR1 as DFQATT and CDR2 as SNEGSKA (reference sequence). Germline trimming cut 5 bases from V and 4 bases from J; bases unmatched to any gene: 7. The CDR3 DNA follows: TGCAGTGCTTCGGGACAGTGGGGAGAGACCCAGTACTTC. Its protein product is CSASGQWGETQYF.

This clonotype was seen at least ten times. The V and J genes are TRBV12-3 or TRBV12-4 and TRBJ1-5; no firm D call. CDR3 length: 13 residues. Trimming cost V 1 base and J 5 bases, with 6 bases left between them. The CDR3 sequence: CASSLVGYQPQHF. The CDR3 bases are TGTGCCAGCAGTTTAGTCGGATATCAGCCCCAGCATTTT.

This clonotype has at least ten counts. The chain combines TRBV5-5 with TRBJ2-5; 12 positions agree with TRBD1. Germline CDR1 SGHKS, CDR2 YYEKEE (reference sequence). V lost 0 bases and J lost 3; bases outside the gene matches: 9. The CDR3 extends over 18 amino acids. The CDR3 region has the DNA TGTGCCAGCAGCTTGGGGGCCACCGGGACAGGGGGCAAAGAGACCCAGTACTTC. It yields the protein CASSLGATGTGGKETQYF.

This clonotype was picked up many times. The chain combines TRBV12-3 or TRBV12-4 with TRBJ2-7; possible D gene TRBD2, 5 bases. V was shortened by 3 bases and J by 6 bases, with 6 bases between the two germline ends. The CDR3 has 11 amino acids. CDR3 in DNA: TGTGCCAGCAGTTTGGGGAGCGAGCAGTACTTC. Amino acids: CASSLGSEQYF.

This clonotype was seen many times. The CDR3 spells CASSQGDGRMDTQYF. CDR3 nucleotides: TGTGCCAGCAGCCAAGGGGACGGGAGAATGGATACGCAGTATTTT. This chain connects TRBV4-2 to TRBJ2-3; maybe TRBD2 (6 bases). The CDR3 spans 15 residues. From germline, CDR1 is LGHNA and CDR2 YNFKEQ. V was pared by 1 base and J by 6 bases, with 14 bases between.

There are many counts of this clonotype. This chain uses TRBV10-1 with TRBJ2-3; D gene ambiguous. Between the trimmed V and J ends, which lost 2 bases and 0 bases, there was a span of 18 bases. Per the germline V gene, CDR1 is WNHNN and CDR2 is SYGVQD (reference sequence). This CDR3 spans 18 amino acids. CDR3 amino acids: CASSEAGPALDSTDTQYF. In DNA, the CDR3 is TGCGCCAGCAGTGAGGCCGGACCGGCACTGGATAGCACAGATACGCAGTATTTT.

This clonotype was seen ten or more times. This chain links TRBV27 with TRBJ2-7, with a tentative D call TRBD2 (5 bases). Looked up from germline, CDR1 is MNHEY and CDR2 is SMNVEV (reference sequence). The CDR3 is made up of 15 amino acids. The ends were cut back, 1 base at V and 1 base at J, with 11 bases in the middle. The CDR3 protein is CASSLFLGDSYEQYF. In DNA, the CDR3 is TGTGCCAGCAGTTTATTCCTCGGGGATTCCTACGAGCAGTACTTC.

This clonotype was recorded at least ten times. This may arise from a read error, as a much more abundant clone is one base away. The J gene is TRBJ1-3, the V gene TRBV6-6, with 7 positions matching TRBD1. CDR1 MNHNY and CDR2 SVGAGI come from the germline V gene (reference sequence). The CDR3 consists of 11 residues. CDR3 DNA: TGTGCCGTGGCAGGGGGAAAAACCATATATTTT. It specifies CAVAGGKTIYF.

This clonotype was picked up many times. The J gene is TRBJ1-1, the V gene TRBV12-3 or TRBV12-4; maybe TRBD1 (6 bases). Trimming took off 7 bases at V and 0 bases at J, with 15 bases between the two ends. The length of the CDR3 is 15 residues. In nucleotides, the CDR3 is TGTGCCAGCATCCAACAGGGCGGGGTGAACACTGAAGCTTTCTTT. Its translation: CASIQQGGVNTEAFF.

Many counts were recorded for this clonotype. The J gene is TRBJ2-7, the V gene TRBV4-2; D is possibly TRBD1 (6 bases). The V end was cut by 0 bases, the J end by 0 bases, with 12 bases between. The CDR3 loop spans 16 amino acids. Germline V lookup: CDR1 LGHNA, CDR2 YNFKEQ. The CDR3 sequence: CASSQETGTSSYEQYF. The CDR3 nucleotides read TGTGCCAGCAGCCAAGAGACCGGGACAAGCTCCTACGAGCAGTACTTC.

This clonotype was recorded at least ten times. The V and J genes are TRBV28 and TRBJ1-5; 7 bases align to TRBD1. Per the germline V gene, CDR1 is MDHEN and CDR2 is SYDVKM. The CDR3 runs 15 residues. V lost 5 bases and J lost 5; bases outside the gene matches: 9. The CDR3 loop is CASSLGQLDYQPQHF. The DNA of the CDR3 is TGTGCCAGCAGTCTGGGACAGTTAGATTATCAGCCCCAGCATTTT.

Remarks on this clonotype: This sequence may be a read error, since a much larger clone differs from it by one base. This chain joins TRBV27 and TRBJ2-2, with D perhaps TRBD1 or TRBD2 (5 bases each). Germline CDR1 is MNHEY and CDR2 is SMNVEV (reference sequence). This CDR3 spans 13 amino acids. CDR3 sequence reads: CASGRRNTGALFF. CDR3 DNA: TGTGCCAGCGGGCGTAGGAACACCGGGGCGCTGTTTTTT.

This clonotype came up many times. The chain links TRBV7-6 to TRBJ1-1, with TRBD1 as a possible D gene (6 bases). V was shortened by 1 base and J by 5 bases, with 8 bases between the two germline ends. The CDR3 runs to 13 residues. Per germline, CDR1 SGHVS and CDR2 FNYEAQ. The CDR3 DNA reads TGTGCCAGCAGCTTAGGAACAGGGACTGAAGCTTTCTTT. It specifies CASSLGTGTEAFF.

This clonotype was seen ten or more times. The chain carries TRBV7-2 and TRBJ2-7; no firm D call. The CDR3 has 14 residues. The V end lost 4 bases, the J end lost 2 bases, and 12 bases lay between the germline ends. Looked up from germline, CDR1 is SGHTA and CDR2 is FQGNSA. In DNA, the CDR3 is TGTGCCAGCAGCTCGACCAGAATAGCCTACGAGCAGTACTTC. It is translated as CASSSTRIAYEQYF.

This clonotype showed up many times. The genes are TRBV5-1 and TRBJ2-7, with D unresolved. V lost 0 bases and J 2 bases, leaving 9 bases between the germline ends. CDR1 SGHRS and CDR2 YFSETQ come from the germline V gene. The CDR3 is made up of 14 amino acids. The DNA for the CDR3 is TGCGCCAGCAGCTTGGGAGGCTCGGCCTACGAGCAGTACTTC. This translates into CASSLGGSAYEQYF.

This clonotype was recorded many times. The chain joins TRBV5-1 to TRBJ2-7; 8 positions agree with TRBD1. In germline, CDR1 is SGHRS, CDR2 YFSETQ. CDR3 length: 16 residues. V shed 4 bases, J shed 3 bases, and the junction held 12 bases outside the gene matches. The CDR3 reads CASSRQGQGSNYEQYF. CDR3 bases: TGCGCCAGCAGCCGCCAAGGACAGGGTTCAAACTACGAGCAGTACTTC.

This clonotype was detected ten times or more. The chain carries TRBV7-2 and TRBJ1-4; D remains ambiguous. CDR3 length: 13 residues. Trimming stripped 2 bases from V and 7 bases from J, with 8 bases between. CDR1 is SGHTA and CDR2 is FQGNSA in the germline V gene. As DNA, the CDR3 is TGTGCCAGCAGCTTACAATTCGGTGAAAAACTGTTTTTT. Translated, it gives CASSLQFGEKLFF. The full variable domain, in which reference TRBV7-2 and TRBJ1-4 provide the parts outside the CDR3, is GAGVSQSPSNKVTEKGKDVELRCDPISGHTALYWYRQSLGQGLEFLIYFQGNSAPDKSGLPSDRFSAERTGGSVSTLTIQRTQQEDSAVYLCASSLQFGEKLFFGSGTQLSVL.